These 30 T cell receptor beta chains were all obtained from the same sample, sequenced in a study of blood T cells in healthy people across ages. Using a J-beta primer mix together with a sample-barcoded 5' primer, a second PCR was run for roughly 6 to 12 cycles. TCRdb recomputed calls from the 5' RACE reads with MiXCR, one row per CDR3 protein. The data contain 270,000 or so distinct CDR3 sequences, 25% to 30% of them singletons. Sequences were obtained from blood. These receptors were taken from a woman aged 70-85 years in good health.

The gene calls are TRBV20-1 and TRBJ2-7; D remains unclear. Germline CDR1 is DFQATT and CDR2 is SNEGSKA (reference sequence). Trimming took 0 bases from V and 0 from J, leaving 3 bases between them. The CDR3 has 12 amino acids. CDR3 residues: CSARDNSYEQYF. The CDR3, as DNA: TGCAGTGCTAGAGATAACTCCTACGAGCAGTACTTC.

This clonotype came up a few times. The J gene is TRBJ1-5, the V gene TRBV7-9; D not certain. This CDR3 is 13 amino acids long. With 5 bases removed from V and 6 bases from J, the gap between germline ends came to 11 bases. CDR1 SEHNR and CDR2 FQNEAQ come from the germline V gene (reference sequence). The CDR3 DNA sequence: TGTGCCAGCAGCACCCGTAAGGGTCAGCCCCAGCATTTT. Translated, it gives CASSTRKGQPQHF.

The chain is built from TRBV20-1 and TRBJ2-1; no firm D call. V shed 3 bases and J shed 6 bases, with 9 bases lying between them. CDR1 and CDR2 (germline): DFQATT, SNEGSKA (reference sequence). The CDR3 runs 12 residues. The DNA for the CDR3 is TGCAGTGCTAGCACCGGGCCCAATGAGCAGTTCTTC. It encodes CSASTGPNEQFF.

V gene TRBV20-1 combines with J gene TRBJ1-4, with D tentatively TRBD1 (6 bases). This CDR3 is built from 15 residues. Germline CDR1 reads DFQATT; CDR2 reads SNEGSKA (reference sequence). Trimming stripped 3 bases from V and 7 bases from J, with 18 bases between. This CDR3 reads CSASPGAGQLEKLFF. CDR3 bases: TGCAGTGCTAGCCCTGGGGCAGGACAGCTTGAAAAACTGTTTTTT.

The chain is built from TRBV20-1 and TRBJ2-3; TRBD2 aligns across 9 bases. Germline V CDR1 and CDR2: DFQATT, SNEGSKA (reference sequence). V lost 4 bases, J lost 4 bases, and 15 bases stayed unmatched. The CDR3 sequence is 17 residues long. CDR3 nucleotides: TGCAGTGCTATCGGGCGGGAGGGCCAGGTAGTGTCAGATACGCAGTATTTT. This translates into CSAIGREGQVVSDTQYF.

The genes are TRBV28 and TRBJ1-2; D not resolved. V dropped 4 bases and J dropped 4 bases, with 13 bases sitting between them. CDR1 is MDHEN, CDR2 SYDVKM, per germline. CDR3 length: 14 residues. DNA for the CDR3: TGTGCCAGCAGTTCCGACGAGACGAGCTATGGCTACACCTTC. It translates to CASSSDETSYGYTF.

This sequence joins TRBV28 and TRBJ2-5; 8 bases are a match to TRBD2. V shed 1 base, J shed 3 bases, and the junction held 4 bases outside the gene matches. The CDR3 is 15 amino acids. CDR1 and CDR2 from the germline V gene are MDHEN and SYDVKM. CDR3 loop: CASSLSSAGEETQYF. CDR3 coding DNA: TGTGCCAGCAGTTTATCTTCAGCGGGAGAAGAGACCCAGTACTTC.

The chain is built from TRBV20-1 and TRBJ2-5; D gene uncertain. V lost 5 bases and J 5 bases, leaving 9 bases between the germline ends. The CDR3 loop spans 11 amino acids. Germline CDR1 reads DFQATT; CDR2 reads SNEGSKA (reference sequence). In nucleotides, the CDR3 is TGCAGTGCTTTCCTTAGGGAGACCCAGTACTTC. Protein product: CSAFLRETQYF.

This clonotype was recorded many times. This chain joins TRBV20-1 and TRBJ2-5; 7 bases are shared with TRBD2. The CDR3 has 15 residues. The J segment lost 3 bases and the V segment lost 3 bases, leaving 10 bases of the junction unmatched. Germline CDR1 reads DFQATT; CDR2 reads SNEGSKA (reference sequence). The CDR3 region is CSASQSSAGEETQYF. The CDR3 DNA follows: TGCAGTGCTAGCCAATCTAGCGCGGGGGAAGAGACCCAGTACTTC.

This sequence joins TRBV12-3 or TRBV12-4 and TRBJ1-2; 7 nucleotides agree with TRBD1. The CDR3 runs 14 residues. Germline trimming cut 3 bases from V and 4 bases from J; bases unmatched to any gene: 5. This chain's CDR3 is CASSFKTGPYGYTF. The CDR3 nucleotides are TGTGCCAGCAGTTTTAAGACAGGGCCCTATGGCTACACCTTC.

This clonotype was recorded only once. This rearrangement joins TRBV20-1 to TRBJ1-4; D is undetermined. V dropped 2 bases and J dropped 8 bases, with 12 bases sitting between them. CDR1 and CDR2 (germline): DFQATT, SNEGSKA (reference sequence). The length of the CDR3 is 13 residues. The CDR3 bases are TGCAGTGCTAGACCCAGGTCGGGGGAAAAACTGTTTTTT. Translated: CSARPRSGEKLFF.

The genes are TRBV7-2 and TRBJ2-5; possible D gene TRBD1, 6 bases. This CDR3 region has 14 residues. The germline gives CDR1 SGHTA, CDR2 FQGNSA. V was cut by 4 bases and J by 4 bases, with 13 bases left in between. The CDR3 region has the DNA TGTGCCAGCAGCTACCGATCAGGGGCAGAGACCCAGTACTTC. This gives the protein CASSYRSGAETQYF.

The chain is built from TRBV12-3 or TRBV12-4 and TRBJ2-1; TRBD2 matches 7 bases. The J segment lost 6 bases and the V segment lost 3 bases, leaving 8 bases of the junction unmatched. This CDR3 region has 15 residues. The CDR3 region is CASSLAAGVLNEQFF. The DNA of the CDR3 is TGTGCCAGCAGTTTGGCGGCGGGAGTGCTCAATGAGCAGTTCTTC.

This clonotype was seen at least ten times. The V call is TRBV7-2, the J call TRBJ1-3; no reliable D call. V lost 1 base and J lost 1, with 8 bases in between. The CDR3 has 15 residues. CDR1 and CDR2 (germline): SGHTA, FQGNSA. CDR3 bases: TGTGCCAGCAGCTTAGGCGTAGGATCTGGAAACACCATATATTTT. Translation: CASSLGVGSGNTIYF.

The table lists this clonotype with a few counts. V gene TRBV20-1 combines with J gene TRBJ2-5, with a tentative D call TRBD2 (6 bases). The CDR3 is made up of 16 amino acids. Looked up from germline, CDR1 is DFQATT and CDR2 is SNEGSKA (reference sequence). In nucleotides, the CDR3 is TGCAGCGCACCAAATAGCGGAACGGACTCCCGGGGGACCCAGTACTTC. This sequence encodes CSAPNSGTDSRGTQYF.

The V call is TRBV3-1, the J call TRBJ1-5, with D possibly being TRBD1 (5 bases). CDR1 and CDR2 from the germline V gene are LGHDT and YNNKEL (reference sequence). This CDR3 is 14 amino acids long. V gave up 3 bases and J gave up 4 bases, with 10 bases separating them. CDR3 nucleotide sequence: TGTGCCAGCAGCCATGGGGGGTCAAATCAGCCCCAGCATTTT. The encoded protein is CASSHGGSNQPQHF.

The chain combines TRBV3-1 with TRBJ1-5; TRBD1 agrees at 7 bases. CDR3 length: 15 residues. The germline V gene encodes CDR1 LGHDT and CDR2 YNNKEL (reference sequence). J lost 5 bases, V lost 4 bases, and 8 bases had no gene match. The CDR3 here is CASSPSDRKHQPQHF. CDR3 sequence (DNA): TGTGCCAGCAGCCCGTCGGACAGGAAGCATCAGCCCCAGCATTTT.

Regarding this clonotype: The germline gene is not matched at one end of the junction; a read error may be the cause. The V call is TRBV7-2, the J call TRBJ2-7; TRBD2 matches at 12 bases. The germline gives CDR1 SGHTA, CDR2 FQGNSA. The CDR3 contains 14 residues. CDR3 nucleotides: TGTGCCAGCATCTTAGGGACTAGCGGGTACGAGCAGTACTTC. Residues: CASILGTSGYEQYF.

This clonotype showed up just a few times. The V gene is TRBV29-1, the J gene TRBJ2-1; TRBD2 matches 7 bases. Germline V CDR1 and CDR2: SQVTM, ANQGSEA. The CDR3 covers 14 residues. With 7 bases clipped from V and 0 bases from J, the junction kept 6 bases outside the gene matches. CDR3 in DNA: TGCAGCGGGGGGGGGATAAGCTCCTACAATGAGCAGTTCTTC. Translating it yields CSGGGISSYNEQFF.

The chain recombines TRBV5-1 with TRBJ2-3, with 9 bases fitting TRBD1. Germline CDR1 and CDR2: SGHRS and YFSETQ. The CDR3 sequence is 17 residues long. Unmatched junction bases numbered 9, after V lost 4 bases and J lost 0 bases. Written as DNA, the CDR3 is TGCGCCAGCAGCCTTGGACAGGGGACGAGGAGCACAGATACGCAGTATTTT. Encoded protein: CASSLGQGTRSTDTQYF.

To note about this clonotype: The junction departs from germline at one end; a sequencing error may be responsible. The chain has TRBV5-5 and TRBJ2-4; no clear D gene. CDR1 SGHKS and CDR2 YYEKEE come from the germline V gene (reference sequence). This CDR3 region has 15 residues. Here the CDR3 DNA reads TGTGCCAGCAGCTTGGAGGCAGTAGCCAAAAACACTCAGTACTTC. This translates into CASSLEAVAKNTQYF.

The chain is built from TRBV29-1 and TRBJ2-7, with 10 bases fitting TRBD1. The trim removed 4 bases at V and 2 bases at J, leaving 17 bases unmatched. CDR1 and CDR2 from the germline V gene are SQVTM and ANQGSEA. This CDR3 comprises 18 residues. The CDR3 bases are TGCAGCGTTGGGGGAATGGACAGGGGGAGCGGATCCACCTACGAGCAGTACTTC. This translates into CSVGGMDRGSGSTYEQYF.

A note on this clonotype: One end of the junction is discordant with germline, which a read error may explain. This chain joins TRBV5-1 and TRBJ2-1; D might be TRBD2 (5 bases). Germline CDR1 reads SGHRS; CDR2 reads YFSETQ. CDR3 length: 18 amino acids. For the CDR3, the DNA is TGCGCCAGCAGCTTGCGACCGGTCGGGATAGGGCGGAGCAATGAGCAGCTCTTC. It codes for CASSLRPVGIGRSNEQLF.

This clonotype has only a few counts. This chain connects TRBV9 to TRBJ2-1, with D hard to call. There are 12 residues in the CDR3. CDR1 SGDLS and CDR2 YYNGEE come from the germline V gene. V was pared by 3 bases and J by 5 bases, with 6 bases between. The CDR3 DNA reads TGTGCCAGCAGCGCCCGGAACAATGAGCAGTTCTTC. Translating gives CASSARNNEQFF.

CDR3 region: CASRYTFGEQYF. The CDR3 nucleotides are TGTGCCAGCAGATACACCTTTGGCGAGCAGTACTTC. The chain is built from TRBV12-3 or TRBV12-4 and TRBJ2-7, with unresolved D. V gave up 6 bases and J gave up 6 bases, with 12 bases separating them. The CDR3 loop spans 12 amino acids.

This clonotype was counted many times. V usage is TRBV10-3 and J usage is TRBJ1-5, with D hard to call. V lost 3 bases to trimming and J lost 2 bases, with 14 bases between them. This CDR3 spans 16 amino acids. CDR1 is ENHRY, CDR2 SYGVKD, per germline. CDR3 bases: TGTGCCATCAGTGATGAGGGCCCGCAGGGCAATCAGCCCCAGCATTTT. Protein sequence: CAISDEGPQGNQPQHF.

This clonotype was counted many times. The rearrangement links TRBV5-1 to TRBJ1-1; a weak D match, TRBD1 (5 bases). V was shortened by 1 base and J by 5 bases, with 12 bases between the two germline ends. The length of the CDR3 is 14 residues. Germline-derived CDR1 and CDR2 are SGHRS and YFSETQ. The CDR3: CASSLLGDRTEAFF. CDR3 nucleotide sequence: TGCGCCAGCAGCTTGTTAGGGGATAGGACTGAAGCTTTCTTT.

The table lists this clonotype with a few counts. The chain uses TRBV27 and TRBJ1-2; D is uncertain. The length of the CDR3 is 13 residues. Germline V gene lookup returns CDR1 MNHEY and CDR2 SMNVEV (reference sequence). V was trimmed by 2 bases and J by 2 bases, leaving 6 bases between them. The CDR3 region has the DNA TGTGCCAGCAGTTTACTAGGAAACTATGGCTACACCTTC. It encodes CASSLLGNYGYTF.

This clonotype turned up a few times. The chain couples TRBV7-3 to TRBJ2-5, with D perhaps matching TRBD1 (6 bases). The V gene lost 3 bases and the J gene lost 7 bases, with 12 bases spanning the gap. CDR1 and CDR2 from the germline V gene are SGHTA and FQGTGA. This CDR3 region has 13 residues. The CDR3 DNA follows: TGTGCCAGCAGCTTTCTTTTAGGGGGGACCCAGTACTTC. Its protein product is CASSFLLGGTQYF. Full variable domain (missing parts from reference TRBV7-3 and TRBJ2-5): GAGVSQTPSNKVTEKGKYVELRCDPISGHTALYWYRQSLGQGPEFLIYFQGTGAADDSGLPNDRFFAVRPEGSVSTLKIQRTERGDSAVYLCASSFLLGGTQYFGPGTRLLVL.

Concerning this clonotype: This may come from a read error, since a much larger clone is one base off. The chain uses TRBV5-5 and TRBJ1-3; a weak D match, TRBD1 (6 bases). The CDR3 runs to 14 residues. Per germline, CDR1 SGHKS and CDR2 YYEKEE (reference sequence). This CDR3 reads CVSSFDRSGNTIYF. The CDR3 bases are TGTGTCAGCAGCTTTGACAGGTCTGGAAACACCATATATTTT.